Described below is a single T cell receptor beta chain sequence and its context. Its target is not known. CDR3 length: 15 residues. Unmatched junction bases numbered 8, after V lost 4 bases and J lost 1 base. Germline CDR1 DFQATT, CDR2 SNEGSKA (reference sequence). This sample is drawn from a study of blood T cells in healthy people across ages. Whole-study findings and limits: Naive T cell percentage strongly correlated with TCR beta diversity.

Primed by a sample-barcoded 5' primer and a J-beta primer mix, a second PCR proceeded for roughly 7 to 11 cycles. Researchers report that a template-switch adaptor with 12 random nucleotides tagged each cDNA molecule. Each CDR3 protein gets one entry after TCRdb re-called the 5' RACE reads with MiXCR. The profile shows about 1.1 million distinct CDR3 sequences, around two fifths of them singletons. The sequencing sample was made of blood. The receptor was derived from a man aged 18-30 years in good health. This chain joins TRBV20-1 and TRBJ1-1; TRBD1 aligns across 8 bases. CDR3 nucleotides: TGCAGTGCTACGGCGGGAGGGACAGGGAACACTGAAGCTTTCTTT. Translation gives CSATAGGTGNTEAFF.